This TCR beta chain was sequenced during a study of OX40 agonist ivuxolimab in advanced cancers. This CDR3 contains 14 residues. Germline V gives CDR1 MRHNA, CDR2 SNTAGT. Trimming took off 1 base at V and 8 bases at J, with 11 bases between the two ends. This clone was detected once. The repertoire was sequenced with immunoSEQ multiplex PCR; TCRdb's copy has only in-frame clones and lacks some. This sample has about 9,000 clones, with around 80% found just once. The specimen was CD4+ or CD8+ T cells sorted from blood, collected in a trial of the OX40 agonist ivuxolimab. This chain links TRBV6-4 with TRBJ1-4; D call uncertain. The source is an adult with an advanced solid tumor such as melanoma, head and neck, liver or kidney cancer. The CDR3 DNA is TGTGCCAGCAGTGACTGGGGAAGAAGGGAAAAACTGTTTTTT. Its protein is CASSDWGRREKLFF.